A single sample gave rise to the 17 T cell receptor beta chains below, sequenced in a study of blood T cell repertoires in COVID-19. This table comes from immunoSEQ multiplex PCR, and its TCRdb copy is limited to in-frame clones, with some not included. Of under 300,000 clones detected, approximately 84% appear once; the ten largest clones hold around 3.6%. Sequenced input: PBMCs or T cells enriched from blood (not recorded which). These TCRs come from a man aged 45-60 years who had recovered from COVID-19.

This sequence joins TRBV7-6 and TRBJ1-1, with TRBD1 matching over 8 bases. Per the germline V gene, CDR1 is SGHVS and CDR2 is FNYEAQ. This CDR3 has 16 residues. The trim removed 5 bases at V and 1 base at J, leaving 9 bases unmatched. In DNA, the CDR3 is TGTGCCAGCAGCCCACCTCGGACAGGGCCGAACACTGAAGCTTTCTTT. As protein: CASSPPRTGPNTEAFF.

This chain connects TRBV27 to TRBJ2-1; D may be TRBD1 (6 bases). Trimming left V 3 bases short and J 6 bases short, with 21 bases between. The CDR3 totals 17 residues. The germline V gene has CDR1 MNHEY and CDR2 SMNVEV (reference sequence). The DNA of the CDR3 is TGTGCCAGCAGTTTGGACAGACTGAGGGTGGTGGGCAATGAGCAGTTCTTC. It translates to CASSLDRLRVVGNEQFF.

The gene calls are TRBV9 and TRBJ1-3, with 7 bases lining up with TRBD1. V dropped 7 bases and J dropped 0; count of bases not matched to a gene: 13. CDR3 length: 17 amino acids. Germline CDR1 SGDLS, CDR2 YYNGEE. CDR3 DNA sequence: TGTGCCAGCGGGGGACAGCTTACAGTCTTCTCTGGAAACACCATATATTTT. It translates to CASGGQLTVFSGNTIYF.

Of note for this clone: Germline is not matched at one junction end, which may reflect a read error. The gene calls are TRBV7-9 and TRBJ1-1; 8 bases match TRBD1. The CDR3 runs 14 residues. The germline V gene has CDR1 SEHNR and CDR2 FQNEAQ (reference sequence). CDR3 DNA sequence: TGTGCCAGCAGGAAAACAGGGGGGAACCCTGAAGCTTTCTTT. This encodes CASRKTGGNPEAFF.

The chain is built from TRBV27 and TRBJ1-1; maybe TRBD1 (6 bases). From germline, CDR1 is MNHEY and CDR2 SMNVEV (reference sequence). This CDR3 comprises 14 residues. V was clipped by 3 bases and J by 1 base, with 9 bases between them. The DNA for the CDR3 is TGTGCCAGCAGTTTCTTAGGGGGGAACACTGAAGCTTTCTTT. This encodes CASSFLGGNTEAFF.

The chain uses TRBV27 and TRBJ2-7; tentatively, D is TRBD2 (6 bases). V was trimmed by 4 bases and J by 2 bases, leaving 18 bases between them. This CDR3 contains 16 residues. Germline CDR1 MNHEY, CDR2 SMNVEV (reference sequence). DNA of the CDR3: TGTGCCAGCAGTTCCCTTGGGGAGACGGGAGCCTACGAGCAGTACTTC. Protein: CASSSLGETGAYEQYF.

This clone has only one observation. The chain employs TRBV12-5 and TRBJ2-7, with D unclear. The germline CDR1 and CDR2 sequences are LGHNT and FRNRAP. Trimming removed 4 bases at V and 3 bases at J, with 10 bases between. The CDR3 totals 13 residues. CDR3 bases: TGTGCTAGTGGTTACGACAAGCTCTACGAGCAGTACTTC. This translates into CASGYDKLYEQYF. Full variable domain (outside the CDR3, taken from reference TRBV12-5 and TRBJ2-7): DARVTQTPRHKVTEMGQEVTMRCQPILGHNTVFWYRQTMMQGLELLAYFRNRAPLDDSGMPKDRFSAEMPDATLATLKIQPSEPRDSAVYFCASGYDKLYEQYFGPGTRLTVT.

This clone has just a few counts. This chain joins TRBV2 and TRBJ1-1, with 7 nucleotides matching TRBD1. Germline CDR1 SNHLY, CDR2 FYNNEI. V shed 6 bases, J shed 4 bases, and the junction held 8 bases outside the gene matches. The CDR3 extends over 14 amino acids. CDR3 nucleotides: TGTGCCAGCAGCTACCGGACAGGCCCCACTGAAGCTTTCTTT. It yields the protein CASSYRTGPTEAFF.

The rearrangement links TRBV7-9 to TRBJ1-2, with TRBD1 as a possible D gene (6 bases). In germline, CDR1 is SEHNR, CDR2 FQNEAQ (reference sequence). Trimming removed 2 bases from V and 6 bases from J, with 10 bases in between. CDR3 size: 13 residues. DNA of the CDR3: TGTGCCAGCAGCTTAAACGCAGGGGATGGCTACACCTTC. Its translation is CASSLNAGDGYTF.

The chain has TRBV9 and TRBJ1-5; the D is unclear. The V and J ends lost 3 bases and 3 bases respectively, with 10 bases between them. Germline CDR1 and CDR2: SGDLS and YYNGEE. The CDR3 is 14 amino acids. The CDR3 loop is CASSARATNQPQHF. Here the CDR3 DNA reads TGTGCCAGCAGCGCGAGGGCTACCAATCAGCCCCAGCATTTT.

As regards this clone: Other DNA sequences in this sample translate to the same CDR3. The chain employs TRBV10-3 and TRBJ2-7, with D unresolved. CDR1 ENHRY and CDR2 SYGVKD come from the germline V gene. CDR3 length: 12 amino acids. Trimming cost V 0 bases and J 2 bases, with 2 bases left between them. The CDR3 DNA reads TGTGCCATCAGTGAGTCCGCCTACGAGCAGTACTTC. It specifies CAISESAYEQYF.

The chain carries TRBV11-2 and TRBJ2-7; D is uncertain. The ends were cut back, 0 bases at V and 3 bases at J, with 6 bases in the middle. The CDR3 loop spans 13 amino acids. Germline lookup yields CDR1 SGHAT and CDR2 FQNNGV. CDR3 DNA sequence: TGTGCCAGCAGCTTAGACCCGGGCTACGAGCAGTACTTC. It translates to CASSLDPGYEQYF.

The chain is built from TRBV7-6 and TRBJ2-3, with TRBD2 matching 10 bases. After removal of 6 bases from V and 2 bases from J, the junction contained 8 bases not matched to a gene. The germline gives CDR1 SGHVS, CDR2 FNYEAQ. This CDR3 comprises 16 residues. CDR3 amino acids: CASSSGLAEATDTQYF. The CDR3 bases are TGTGCCAGCAGTTCCGGACTAGCGGAGGCCACAGATACGCAGTATTTT.

The rearrangement joins TRBV28 to TRBJ2-7; the D gene is possibly TRBD2 (5 bases). CDR1 is MDHEN and CDR2 is SYDVKM in the germline V gene. Trimming shortened V by 4 bases and J by 2 bases, and 6 bases separated the two germline ends. The CDR3 contains 12 residues. CDR3 bases: TGTGCCAGCAGTTCCGGGGCCTACGAGCAGTACTTC. This sequence encodes CASSSGAYEQYF.

The genes are TRBV5-6 and TRBJ1-5, with D possibly being TRBD1 (5 bases). Germline V gene sequence: CDR1 SGHDT, CDR2 YYEEEE. V was trimmed by 5 bases and J by 3 bases, leaving 18 bases between them. This CDR3 comprises 16 residues. CDR3 amino acids: CASSSRRDGNNQPQHF. The DNA of the CDR3 is TGTGCCAGCAGTTCCAGGCGGGACGGAAACAATCAGCCCCAGCATTTT.

This clone was seen more than once but under ten times. This chain joins TRBV7-8 and TRBJ1-2; D gene uncertain. The CDR3 is 14 amino acids. In germline, CDR1 is SGHVS, CDR2 FQNEAQ. Trimming stripped 0 bases from V and 4 bases from J, with 9 bases between. CDR3 DNA: TGTGCCAGCAGCTTAGCGCGCTACGGCTATGGCTACACCTTC. Translated: CASSLARYGYGYTF.

The rearrangement joins TRBV12-3 or TRBV12-4 to TRBJ1-1; 9 bases map to TRBD1. The CDR3 spans 13 residues. V lost 2 bases, J lost 6 bases, and 1 base stayed unmatched. The CDR3 DNA is TGTGCCAGCAGTTTAACAGGGGGCTCTGAAGCTTTCTTT. It yields the protein CASSLTGGSEAFF.